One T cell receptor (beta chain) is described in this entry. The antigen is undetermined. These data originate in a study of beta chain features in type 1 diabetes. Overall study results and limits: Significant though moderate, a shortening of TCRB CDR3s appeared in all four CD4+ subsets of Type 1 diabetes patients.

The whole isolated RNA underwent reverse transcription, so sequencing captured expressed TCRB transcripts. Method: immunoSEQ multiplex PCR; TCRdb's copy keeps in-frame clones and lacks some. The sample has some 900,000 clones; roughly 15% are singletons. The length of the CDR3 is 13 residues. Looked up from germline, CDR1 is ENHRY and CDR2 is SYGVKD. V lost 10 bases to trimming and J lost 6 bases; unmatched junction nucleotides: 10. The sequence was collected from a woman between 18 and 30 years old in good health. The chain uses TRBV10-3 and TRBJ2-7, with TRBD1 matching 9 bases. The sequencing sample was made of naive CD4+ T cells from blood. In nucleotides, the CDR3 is TGTGCCAGCCAGGGACAGGGTGATACCGAGCAGTACTTC. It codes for CASQGQGDTEQYF.